This note documents a single TCR beta chain sequence. The antigen is not known. With 4 bases clipped from V and 2 bases from J, the junction kept 10 bases outside the gene matches. CDR1 and CDR2 from the germline V gene are SGHRS and YFSETQ. The CDR3 consists of 18 residues. Expressed TCRB transcripts were sequenced after all isolated RNA was converted to cDNA. Assay used: immunoSEQ multiplex PCR; TCRdb lists only in-frame clones, some missing. In the table there are around 260,000 clones, approximately 25% of which are singletons. The record originates from a study of beta chain features in type 1 diabetes. Notes on the study in general: Within the patient group, naive, central memory and Treg TCRB repertoires appeared more similar to each other than within healthy donors. When Type 1 diabetes patients were examined, their TCRB CDR3s proved moderately but significantly shorter in all four CD4+ subsets.

The chain couples TRBV5-1 to TRBJ2-5; 14 positions match TRBD2. The TCR sequence derives from a woman aged 30 to 39 with type 1 diabetes. The sequenced sample consisted of naive CD4+ T cells from blood. The CDR3 spells CASSTGTSGSMGQETQYF. CDR3 nucleotides: TGCGCCAGCAGCACCGGGACTAGCGGGAGCATGGGTCAAGAGACCCAGTACTTC.